This TCR beta chain came from a study of early T cells in non-severe SARS-CoV-2 infection. One entry per CDR3 protein, called by TCRdb with MiXCR from the 5' RACE reads. The top ten clones hold around 2% of a sample with about 100,000 distinct CDR3 sequences, 13% of them seen once. This TCR was recovered from an adult who was a healthcare worker with PCR-confirmed SARS-CoV-2 infection or an uninfected control (not recorded which). Sample: whole blood.

Here the CDR3 DNA reads TGTGCCAGCAGTTTAGAGAGACAGCGCACAGATACGCAGTATTTT. Translated, it gives CASSLERQRTDTQYF. V usage is TRBV27 and J usage is TRBJ2-3; TRBD1 is a possible D gene (5 bases). Between the trimmed V and J ends, which lost 2 bases and 1 base, there was a span of 10 bases. The CDR3 has 15 residues. Germline V gene lookup returns CDR1 MNHEY and CDR2 SMNVEV (reference sequence).